The subject of this entry is one T cell receptor (beta chain). Its target antigen remains unknown. Base qualities are not recorded, but no much larger clone differs from it by a single base. From the cysteine through the phenylalanine, the CDR3 covers 17 amino acids. The read is trimmed to its CDR3 DNA, 51 bases read in frame from base 1. Via the germline V gene, CDR1 is LGHNA and CDR2 YSLEER. V is cut back by 1 base and J by 1 base, with 2 bases in the junction unmatched. The record originates from a study of blood T cell repertoires in COVID-19 (TCRdb year 2020). Background on the whole study: Collaborator samples came from the United States, Italy and Spain and covered acute and convalescent phases of COVID-19. A freely available public database, intended as a resource for researchers studying the immune response to SARS-CoV-2, is where the repertoires were released. Samples came from the ongoing ImmuneRACE study (first 160 participants) plus 1,254 subjects from 6 global collaborators. Subjects who had been exposed to COVID-19, were actively infected with it, or had recovered from it provided the deeply sampled blood TCRbeta repertoires that made up the dataset. The material from the prospective study consisted of cDNA or gDNA derived from T cells, B-cell-depleted T cells, or PBMCs. HLA class I and class II types, where available, came from metadata supplied by the sample provider rather than from assay-based typing. A de-identified subject ID, COVID-19 status, age in years and sex were almost always included in the sample metadata. Summary of the overall study and its limitations: The amount of clinical and demographic metadata varied by source and participant and was provided uncurated.

The collaborating institutions used their own protocols to collect whole blood in K2EDTA tubes. For TCRbeta analysis, collaborators shipped samples as frozen whole blood, isolated PBMCs, or DNA extracted from either of those sample types. TCRbeta CDR3 regions were amplified from genomic DNA by means of the immunoSEQ Assay, a bias-controlled multiplex PCR. In the original analysis: Nucleated cell counts per sample were estimated from amplification of reference gene primers within the assay. To quantify the absolute abundance of each unique TCRbeta CDR3 rearrangement, sequence reads were collapsed and filtered. For each sample, productive Simpson clonality was calculated as the square root of Simpson's diversity index over productive rearrangements. In its TCRdb copy, this immuneACCESS table keeps in-frame sequences only and misses some clones. Where compared with another copy, unresolved V genes explain less than half of these, and the others have no known cause. The V and J calls and clone size were taken over from that table, and D and trimming were inferred from the DNA. The sample yields tens of thousands of clones; roughly 85% were counted once. Clones ranked in the top ten supply more than 4.5% of the sample.

Sequencing input: peripheral blood. The sequence was obtained from a human donor in a cohort sampled during active or convalescent COVID-19. This sequence uses TRBV4-3 and TRBJ2-2; 11 bases in the middle match TRBD1. The CDR3 sequence is CASSQGTGGLNTGELFF. The DNA sequence follows: TGCGCCAGCAGCCAAGGGACAGGGGGCTTGAACACCGGGGAGCTGTTTTTT.